The clone carrying this T cell receptor (beta chain) was observed a handful of times. TCRdb's table, derived via immunoSEQ multiplex PCR, lists solely in-frame clones and lacks some. The sample records 95,000 to 150,000 clones, around nine tenths being singletons. This sample was taken from a study of blood T cell repertoires in COVID-19. The sequence derives from a woman of 80 years or more with acute or convalescent COVID-19. The sequencing input was peripheral blood.

CDR3 DNA sequence: TGCGCCAGCAGCCAAGAGAGCCAACGCTCCTACAATGAGCAGTTCTTC. It codes for CASSQESQRSYNEQFF. The chain recombines TRBV4-3 with TRBJ2-1; D ambiguous. Per germline, CDR1 LGHNA and CDR2 YSLEER. The CDR3 sequence is 16 residues long. The V and J ends lost 0 bases and 0 bases respectively, with 9 bases between them.